Presented here are 15 T cell receptor beta chains from one specimen sequenced in a study of control samples from healthy donors and cancer patients (dated by TCRdb to 2018 to 2020). The library was built by means of the immunoSEQ multiplex PCR assay. TCRdb carries this immuneACCESS record with in-frame sequences only. Its versions omit some clonotypes, under half of them owing to an unresolved V gene in the studies checked, with the rest unexplained. In this sample the table shows fewer than 250,000 clones, around 93% of which occur a single time. The ten largest clones represent about 1.7% of the sample. Sequences were obtained from blood. The origin of the receptors is a man aged 25-45 years in good health.

CDR3 sequence reads: CASSLTPREKLFF. The DNA for the CDR3 is TGTGCCAGCAGCTTAACCCCGAGGGAAAAACTGTTTTTT. The chain uses TRBV7-8 and TRBJ1-4; D gene unclear. The V end was cut by 2 bases, the J end by 8 bases, with 9 bases between. Germline assignment: CDR1 SGHVS and CDR2 FQNEAQ. This CDR3 comprises 13 residues.

V usage is TRBV6-5 and J usage is TRBJ2-7; 8 positions agree with TRBD2. Per the germline V gene, CDR1 is MNHEY and CDR2 is SVGAGI. The CDR3 runs to 14 residues. The V and J ends lost 5 bases and 3 bases, in that order; junction bases with no gene match: 6. The CDR3 loop is CASSRTTSVYEQYF. The CDR3 DNA reads as TGTGCCAGCAGTAGAACGACTAGCGTCTACGAGCAGTACTTC.

V usage is TRBV13 and J usage is TRBJ2-7; 7 nucleotides agree with TRBD1. J was trimmed by 3 bases and V by 2 bases; bases with no gene match: 13. Per germline, CDR1 PRHDT and CDR2 FYEKMQ (reference sequence). This CDR3 has 17 residues. The CDR3 here is CASSLSSNGDRRYEQYF. The CDR3 DNA is TGTGCCAGCAGCTTAAGTAGTAACGGGGACAGACGCTACGAGCAGTACTTC.

The V and J genes are TRBV6-5 and TRBJ2-7; maybe TRBD1 (5 bases). Trimming removed 0 bases from V and 4 bases from J, with 7 bases in between. The CDR3 extends over 13 amino acids. Germline values: CDR1 MNHEY, CDR2 SVGAGI. The CDR3 bases are TGTGCCAGCAGTTACTCCGGACATTACGAGCAGTACTTC. Protein sequence: CASSYSGHYEQYF.

The chain employs TRBV2 and TRBJ1-1; D unclear. In germline, CDR1 is SNHLY, CDR2 FYNNEI. The V end lost 4 bases, the J end lost 6 bases, and 21 bases lay between the germline ends. The CDR3 loop spans 16 amino acids. This CDR3 is CASSVEIGGFWSEAFF. The CDR3 DNA follows: TGTGCCAGCAGTGTCGAAATAGGAGGGTTTTGGTCTGAAGCTTTCTTT. Looking up the rest from reference TRBV2 and TRBJ1-1 gives the full variable domain: EPEVTQTPSHQVTQMGQEVILRCVPISNHLYFYWYRQILGQKVEFLVSFYNNEISEKSEIFDDQFSVERPDGSNFTLKIRSTKLEDSAMYFCASSVEIGGFWSEAFFGQGTRLTVV.

The rearrangement joins TRBV5-4 to TRBJ2-3; 7 positions agree with TRBD1. Germline V gene data show CDR1 as SGHNT and CDR2 as YYREEE (reference sequence). The CDR3 consists of 13 residues. With 4 bases clipped from V and 5 bases from J, the junction kept 4 bases outside the gene matches. The CDR3 DNA reads TGTGCCAGCAGCCCGACAGGGCAAGATACGCAGTATTTT. Translating it yields CASSPTGQDTQYF.

The chain joins TRBV11-3 to TRBJ2-2; D unresolved. Germline V gene sequence: CDR1 SGHNT, CDR2 YENEEA. The CDR3 loop spans 14 amino acids. The V gene lost 0 bases and the J gene lost 3 bases, with 5 bases spanning the gap. The CDR3 here is CASSLDRDTGELFF. The CDR3 coding sequence is TGTGCCAGCAGCTTAGATAGGGACACCGGGGAGCTGTTTTTT.

A single count supports this clone. The chain links TRBV10-3 to TRBJ1-3, with D uncertain. This CDR3 region has 12 residues. V was pared by 3 bases and J by 4 bases, with 4 bases between. Germline loops: CDR1 ENHRY, CDR2 SYGVKD. CDR3 in amino acids: CAISEMGNTIYF. The CDR3 DNA follows: TGTGCCATCAGTGAAATGGGAAACACCATATATTTT.

The chain uses TRBV19 and TRBJ1-6; TRBD1 aligns across 9 bases. In germline, CDR1 is LNHDA, CDR2 SQIVND (reference sequence). CDR3 length equals 14 residues. Trimming took 5 bases from V and 10 from J; bases not matched to a gene: 6. The CDR3 loop is CASSPGQGASPLHF. The CDR3, as DNA: TGTGCCAGTAGTCCGGGACAGGGAGCGTCACCCCTCCACTTT.

The CDR3 region has the DNA TGTGCCAGCAGCTTAGTCCAGGGGCAGTATGGCTACACCTTC. Translated, it gives CASSLVQGQYGYTF. V usage is TRBV7-2 and J usage is TRBJ1-2; D is perhaps TRBD1 (6 bases). V lost 1 base and J 5 bases, leaving 11 bases between the germline ends. In germline, CDR1 is SGHTA, CDR2 FQGNSA. The CDR3 is 14 amino acids.

Points on this clone: The sample carries other DNA sequences with the same CDR3. J is TRBJ1-5 and V is TRBV7-2; no clear D. CDR1 and CDR2 (germline): SGHTA, FQGNSA. The CDR3 runs 13 residues. V was cut by 1 base and J by 3 bases, with 4 bases left in between. The CDR3 reads CASSLGPNQPQHF. The CDR3 bases are TGTGCCAGCAGCTTAGGGCCCAATCAGCCCCAGCATTTT.

The gene calls are TRBV6-1 and TRBJ1-2; a weak D match, TRBD1 (5 bases). V was cut by 2 bases and J by 7 bases, with 20 bases left in between. The CDR3 is made up of 16 amino acids. The germline V gene encodes CDR1 MNHNS and CDR2 SASEGT. The CDR3 region is CASSEKSRAGSGGYTF. The CDR3 DNA is TGTGCCAGCAGTGAAAAGAGCAGGGCGGGCTCGGGTGGCTACACCTTC.

The chain uses TRBV6-5 and TRBJ1-2, with TRBD1 as a possible D gene (6 bases). Germline CDR1 MNHEY, CDR2 SVGAGI. Between the trimmed V and J ends, which lost 2 bases and 3 bases, there was a span of 13 bases. This CDR3 spans 15 amino acids. CDR3 in amino acids: CASSYAGTSDYGYTF. The DNA of the CDR3 is TGTGCCAGCAGTTACGCGGGGACATCCGACTATGGCTACACCTTC.

The V call is TRBV19, the J call TRBJ1-2; D possibly corresponds to TRBD1 (6 bases). Germline-derived CDR1 and CDR2 are LNHDA and SQIVND (reference sequence). Trimming removed 2 bases from V and 5 bases from J, with 18 bases in between. The CDR3 has 16 amino acids. This chain's CDR3 is CASSIKGTGTYYGYTF. In nucleotides, the CDR3 is TGTGCCAGTAGTATAAAAGGAACAGGGACGTATTATGGCTACACCTTC. Full variable domain (missing parts from reference TRBV19 and TRBJ1-2): DGGITQSPKYLFRKEGQNVTLSCEQNLNHDAMYWYRQDPGQGLRLIYYSQIVNDFQKGDIAEGYSVSREKKESFPLTVTSAQKNPTAFYLCASSIKGTGTYYGYTFGSGTRLTVV.

The genes are TRBV4-2 and TRBJ2-7; perhaps TRBD1 as D (6 bases). Germline-derived CDR1 and CDR2 are LGHNA and YNFKEQ. Trimming took 0 bases from V and 3 from J, leaving 9 bases between them. This CDR3 spans 14 amino acids. CDR3 DNA: TGTGCCAGCAGCCAAGATAAACAGGGCTACGAGCAGTACTTC. This sequence encodes CASSQDKQGYEQYF.